These 28 T cell receptor beta chains were sequenced from one sample in a study of blood T cell repertoires in COVID-19. Some clones are missing from TCRdb's copy, which holds only in-frame ones; the method was immunoSEQ multiplex PCR. The table lists about 210,000 clones, about 87% of them singletons, with under 13% in the top ten. Sequenced input: PBMCs or T cells enriched from blood (not recorded which). The source of these receptors is a man aged 18 to 35 with acute COVID-19.

The count of this clone is one. The chain carries TRBV19 and TRBJ1-5; D call uncertain. Germline V gene lookup returns CDR1 LNHDA and CDR2 SQIVND (reference sequence). V was pared by 7 bases and J by 2 bases, with 15 bases between. CDR3 length equals 15 residues. The CDR3 DNA reads TGTGCCAGTACTATTTCAGTGGGCGGCAATCAGCCCCAGCATTTT. It encodes CASTISVGGNQPQHF.

This chain uses TRBV5-4 with TRBJ2-1; 13 bases are shared with TRBD2. The CDR3 has 17 residues. From germline, CDR1 is SGHNT and CDR2 YYREEE (reference sequence). Trimming at V came to 7 bases and at J to 1 base, leaving 8 bases not matched to a gene. The CDR3 region is CASGPGTSGTSYNEQFF. In nucleotides, the CDR3 is TGTGCCAGCGGACCCGGGACTAGCGGGACGTCCTACAATGAGCAGTTCTTC.

The chain links TRBV11-3 to TRBJ1-1; TRBD1 might be the D (5 bases). Per the germline V gene, CDR1 is SGHNT and CDR2 is YENEEA. The CDR3 runs 13 residues. V was shortened by 1 base and J by 4 bases, with 7 bases between the two germline ends. The CDR3 protein is CASSLARGTEAFF. DNA of the CDR3: TGTGCCAGCAGCTTAGCTAGGGGCACTGAAGCTTTCTTT. Combining the CDR3 with reference TRBV11-3 and TRBJ1-1 gives the whole variable domain EAGVVQSPRYKIIEKKQPVAFWCNPISGHNTLYWYLQNLGQGPELLIRYENEEAVDDSQLPKDRFSAERLKGVDSTLKIQPAELGDSAVYLCASSLARGTEAFFGQGTRLTVV.

This sequence joins TRBV27 and TRBJ2-2; 7 positions agree with TRBD1. Germline V gives CDR1 MNHEY, CDR2 SMNVEV (reference sequence). The CDR3 loop spans 17 amino acids. The ends lost 5 bases at V and 0 bases at J; junction bases unmatched: 9. The CDR3 DNA reads as TGTGCCAGCAGTCCGACGCCCGGGACAGCGAACACCGGGGAGCTGTTTTTT. This sequence encodes CASSPTPGTANTGELFF.

This CDR3 reads CASSIRGTGVGYNEQFF. Here the CDR3 DNA reads TGTGCCAGTAGTATTAGGGGTACAGGGGTGGGTTACAATGAGCAGTTCTTC. The rearrangement links TRBV19 to TRBJ2-1; 7 bases align to TRBD1. The V gene's germline CDR1 is LNHDA and CDR2 SQIVND (reference sequence). J lost 4 bases, V lost 3 bases, and 12 bases had no gene match. This CDR3 has 17 amino acids.

This CDR3 reads CASSPGGSSYEQYF. CDR3 bases: TGTGCCAGCAGCCCCGGGGGGTCTTCCTACGAGCAGTACTTC. This rearrangement joins TRBV7-9 to TRBJ2-7, with 7 bases aligning to TRBD2. CDR3 length equals 14 residues. After removal of 5 bases from V and 1 base from J, the junction contained 5 bases not matched to a gene. Germline assignment: CDR1 SEHNR and CDR2 FQNEAQ (reference sequence).

A word on this clone: A clone one base away is much larger, so this may be a read error. Other nucleotide sequences from this sample produce the same CDR3. The rearrangement links TRBV12-3 or TRBV12-4 to TRBJ1-1; D not resolved. The CDR3 runs 13 residues. With 4 bases removed from V and 1 base from J, the gap between germline ends came to 7 bases. The CDR3 nucleotides are TGTGCCAGCAGTTCAGGTCCGAACACTGAAGCTTTCTTT. This sequence encodes CASSSGPNTEAFF.

The V and J genes are TRBV13 and TRBJ2-1; TRBD2 matches at 8 bases. The germline V gene encodes CDR1 PRHDT and CDR2 FYEKMQ (reference sequence). The V segment lost 4 bases and the J segment 2 bases; nucleotides outside the gene matches: 7. CDR3 size: 16 residues. The CDR3 sequence is CASSSRGGEPYNEQFF. The DNA for the CDR3 is TGTGCCAGCAGCTCCCGGGGGGGGGAGCCCTACAATGAGCAGTTCTTC.

This clone was counted between two and nine times. The chain recombines TRBV28 with TRBJ1-2, with D perhaps matching TRBD1 (6 bases). The ends were cut back, 7 bases at V and 8 bases at J, with 23 bases in the middle. The CDR3 contains 15 residues. Germline CDR1 is MDHEN and CDR2 is SYDVKM. As DNA, the CDR3 is TGTGCCAGCACCTTCGAGCACGGGGGGCTGGGGGGCTACACCTTC. Protein product: CASTFEHGGLGGYTF.

This chain links TRBV6-5 with TRBJ2-7; 9 nucleotides agree with TRBD2. Germline V CDR1 and CDR2: MNHEY, SVGAGI. V lost 6 bases, J lost 4 bases, and 10 bases stayed unmatched. This CDR3 comprises 15 residues. The CDR3 nucleotides read TGTGCCAGCAGGAGCGTAGCGGGAGATACGTACGAGCAGTACTTC. Encoded protein: CASRSVAGDTYEQYF.

The rearrangement joins TRBV5-4 to TRBJ1-1; no definite D call. The V gene lost 4 bases and the J gene lost 6 bases, with 10 bases spanning the gap. Germline V lookup: CDR1 SGHNT, CDR2 YYREEE (reference sequence). CDR3 length equals 12 residues. In DNA, the CDR3 is TGTGCCAGCAGCGCGGAGCCGGCTGAAGCTTTCTTT. This translates into CASSAEPAEAFF.

V gene TRBV14 combines with J gene TRBJ1-1; 11 bases agree with TRBD1. V trimming: 6 bases; J trimming: 0 bases; junction bases outside the gene matches: 6. The CDR3 covers 16 residues. CDR1 is SGHDN, CDR2 FVKESK, per germline. For the CDR3, the DNA is TGTGCCAGCAGACCGGACAGGGGGCCCTTGAACACTGAAGCTTTCTTT. Translated: CASRPDRGPLNTEAFF.

This sequence joins TRBV7-9 and TRBJ2-2; 14 bases map to TRBD2. The germline CDR1 and CDR2 sequences are SEHNR and FQNEAQ (reference sequence). This CDR3 is 18 amino acids long. J was trimmed by 5 bases and V by 4 bases; bases with no gene match: 9. The CDR3 DNA reads as TGTGCCAGCAGCTCCTGGACTAGCGGGAGGCCTGGGACCGGGGAGCTGTTTTTT. It is translated as CASSSWTSGRPGTGELFF.

This clone was observed at least ten times. CDR3 in DNA: TGTGCCAGCTCACCCGGGACAGGGCGGACTGAAGCTTTCTTT. Translated: CASSPGTGRTEAFF. The V and J genes are TRBV18 and TRBJ1-1, with TRBD1 matching 9 bases. Germline values: CDR1 KGHSH, CDR2 LQKENI. Losses at the gene ends were 3 bases for V and 5 bases for J; bases not matched to a gene: 4. This CDR3 spans 14 amino acids.

The chain has TRBV14 and TRBJ2-7; D remains unclear. Germline V gene sequence: CDR1 SGHDN, CDR2 FVKESK. The CDR3 loop spans 12 amino acids. V was clipped by 0 bases and J by 5 bases, with 5 bases between them. The CDR3 region has the DNA TGTGCCAGCAGCCAAGATATCGACGAGCAGTACTTC. Protein: CASSQDIDEQYF.

V gene TRBV27 combines with J gene TRBJ2-1, with 11 bases fitting TRBD2. Germline CDR1 MNHEY, CDR2 SMNVEV (reference sequence). Trimming took 6 bases from V and 5 from J; bases not matched to a gene: 9. The CDR3 spans 16 residues. The CDR3 here is CASSLIAGGPNNEQFF. As DNA, the CDR3 is TGTGCCAGCAGCCTAATAGCGGGAGGGCCAAACAATGAGCAGTTCTTC.

This sequence joins TRBV6-2 or TRBV6-3 and TRBJ1-1, with D unclear. The CDR3 loop spans 14 amino acids. Germline V gene sequence: CDR1 MNHEY, CDR2 SVGEGT. V was cut by 0 bases and J by 7 bases, with 12 bases left in between. CDR3 sequence reads: CASSYSISVSEAFF. CDR3 nucleotide sequence: TGTGCCAGCAGTTACTCGATCTCCGTGAGTGAAGCTTTCTTT.

The rearrangement links TRBV6-5 to TRBJ2-3; the match to TRBD1 covers 9 bases. The trim removed 4 bases at V and 6 bases at J, leaving 8 bases unmatched. This CDR3 spans 15 amino acids. Germline CDR1 and CDR2: MNHEY and SVGAGI. The CDR3 region is CASSSTGGTGDTQYF. The CDR3 DNA reads as TGTGCCAGCAGTTCGACAGGGGGTACCGGGGATACGCAGTATTTT.

For the CDR3, the DNA is TGCGCCAGCGGGACAGCATTCTATGGCTACACCTTC. Translated: CASGTAFYGYTF. The rearrangement uses TRBV4-1 and TRBJ1-2; TRBD1 matches at 7 bases. Unmatched junction bases numbered 4, after V lost 8 bases and J lost 4 bases. Germline CDR1 is MGHRA and CDR2 is YSYEKL. The length of the CDR3 is 12 residues.

The chain joins TRBV4-1 to TRBJ2-1; D ambiguous. The length of the CDR3 is 13 residues. Germline V CDR1 and CDR2: MGHRA, YSYEKL. Trimming took off 0 bases at V and 8 bases at J, with 8 bases between the two ends. The CDR3 DNA sequence: TGCGCCAGCAGCCAAGATCCGGGTGATGAGCAGTTCTTC. Protein sequence: CASSQDPGDEQFF.

The V and J genes are TRBV2 and TRBJ2-1, with 10 bases fitting TRBD2. In germline, CDR1 is SNHLY, CDR2 FYNNEI. CDR3 length: 15 amino acids. Trimming at V came to 7 bases and at J to 7 bases, leaving 10 bases not matched to a gene. The CDR3 coding sequence is TGTGCCAGCAACGGACTAGCGGAATTACGTAATGAGCAGTTCTTC. This encodes CASNGLAELRNEQFF.

The chain employs TRBV18 and TRBJ2-7, with TRBD1 as a possible D gene (6 bases). The CDR3 extends over 18 amino acids. The V end was cut by 3 bases, the J end by 0 bases, with 21 bases between. Germline V lookup: CDR1 KGHSH, CDR2 LQKENI. CDR3 in amino acids: CASSPLSPGQRPSYEQYF. CDR3 nucleotide sequence: TGTGCCAGCTCACCCTTATCCCCTGGACAGCGTCCCTCCTACGAGCAGTACTTC.

V and J are TRBV2 and TRBJ2-7, with D tentatively TRBD1 (5 bases). This CDR3 has 16 amino acids. Germline V gene lookup returns CDR1 SNHLY and CDR2 FYNNEI. The V and J ends lost 0 bases and 0 bases respectively, with 12 bases between them. The chain's CDR3 is CASSEAPWQGSYEQYF. The CDR3 DNA sequence: TGTGCCAGCAGTGAAGCCCCATGGCAGGGCTCCTACGAGCAGTACTTC.

This chain connects TRBV28 to TRBJ2-5; unclear D gene. Trimming removed 5 bases from V and 4 bases from J, with 11 bases in between. The germline CDR1 and CDR2 sequences are MDHEN and SYDVKM. This CDR3 has 13 amino acids. The CDR3 sequence: CASSLNFRETQYF. The CDR3 region has the DNA TGTGCCAGCAGTCTAAACTTTAGAGAGACCCAGTACTTC.

J is TRBJ1-4 and V is TRBV28, with D uncertain. The CDR3 runs 11 residues. The germline CDR1 and CDR2 sequences are MDHEN and SYDVKM. V was trimmed by 6 bases and J by 8 bases, leaving 7 bases between them. CDR3 coding DNA: TGTGCCAGCAGCCCTCGGGAAAAACTGTTTTTT. It is translated as CASSPREKLFF.

Note on this clone: This CDR3 is also generated by other DNA sequences in the sample. The J gene is TRBJ2-1, the V gene TRBV19, with 9 bases aligning to TRBD2. The CDR3 covers 15 residues. The V gene's germline CDR1 is LNHDA and CDR2 SQIVND (reference sequence). The V gene end was trimmed by 4 bases and the J gene end by 2 bases; junction bases not matched to a gene: 3. CDR3 amino acids: CASSTGLAPYNEQFF. CDR3 DNA sequence: TGTGCCAGTAGTACTGGACTAGCGCCCTACAATGAGCAGTTCTTC. Looking up the rest from reference TRBV19 and TRBJ2-1 gives the full variable domain: DGGITQSPKYLFRKEGQNVTLSCEQNLNHDAMYWYRQDPGQGLRLIYYSQIVNDFQKGDIAEGYSVSREKKESFPLTVTSAQKNPTAFYLCASSTGLAPYNEQFFGPGTRLTVL.

This chain uses TRBV27 with TRBJ1-1; D gene uncertain. Germline CDR1 is MNHEY and CDR2 is SMNVEV (reference sequence). This CDR3 comprises 13 residues. The V end lost 7 bases, the J end lost 1 base, and 10 bases lay between the germline ends. The CDR3 here is CASTKTGNTEAFF. The DNA of the CDR3 is TGTGCCAGCACAAAGACGGGGAACACTGAAGCTTTCTTT.

V and J are TRBV18 and TRBJ2-7, with D uncertain. The CDR3 runs 15 residues. CDR1 and CDR2 (germline): KGHSH, LQKENI. V lost 2 bases and J 5 bases, leaving 16 bases between the germline ends. In DNA, the CDR3 is TGTGCCAGCTCACCAAGAGTCCAGGCGCCTGACGAGCAGTACTTC. It codes for CASSPRVQAPDEQYF.